This T cell receptor (beta chain) is from a study of blood T cell repertoires in COVID-19. Original handling: By means of reference gene primer amplification, nucleated cell counts were estimated. Assay: immunoSEQ multiplex PCR; the TCRdb copy retains only in-frame clones and omits some. That table gives V, J and clone size, and the DNA gave D and trimming. Of around 140,000 clones listed, 65% to 90% were seen once; the top ten hold 8.2%. The V end was cut by 2 bases, the J end by 6 bases, with 14 bases between. This CDR3 spans 14 amino acids. Looked up from germline, CDR1 is MNHEY and CDR2 is SVGEGT.

This chain joins TRBV6-2 or TRBV6-3 and TRBJ2-7; D might be TRBD2 (5 bases). The sequence was obtained from a human donor in a cohort sampled during active COVID-19. Material: peripheral blood. The CDR3 DNA reads as TGTGCCAGCAGTTACCAGGATCTTCGGGGCGAGCAGTACTTC. Translation gives CASSYQDLRGEQYF.